One and the same sample provided the 21 T cell receptor beta chains below, sequenced in a study of blood T cell repertoires in COVID-19. The repertoire was sequenced with immunoSEQ multiplex PCR; TCRdb's copy has only in-frame clones and lacks some. This sample carries 300,000 or so clones, about 89% of them seen once, and the ten largest clones take about 1.4%. Sequencing was carried out using peripheral blood. These receptors came from a woman aged 35 to 49 who had recovered from COVID-19.

J is TRBJ2-5 and V is TRBV13; 10 bases align to TRBD1. The CDR3 runs to 15 residues. Germline V gene sequence: CDR1 PRHDT, CDR2 FYEKMQ (reference sequence). V lost 0 bases to trimming and J lost 5 bases; unmatched junction nucleotides: 3. Written as DNA, the CDR3 is TGTGCCAGCAGCTTAGGGGGGACAGGGGTGGAGACCCAGTACTTC. It translates to CASSLGGTGVETQYF.

The chain combines TRBV18 with TRBJ1-3; D is possibly TRBD1 (6 bases). Trimming removed 3 bases at V and 3 bases at J, with 18 bases between. The CDR3 covers 17 residues. CDR1 is KGHSH, CDR2 LQKENI, per germline. In nucleotides, the CDR3 is TGTGCCAGCTCACCTTACTCCCCGGGACAAGGTGGAAACACCATATATTTT. This translates into CASSPYSPGQGGNTIYF. Combining the CDR3 with reference TRBV18 and TRBJ1-3 gives the whole variable domain NAGVMQNPRHLVRRRGQEARLRCSPMKGHSHVYWYRQLPEEGLKFMVYLQKENIIDESGMPKERFSAEFPKEGPSILRIQQVVRGDSAAYFCASSPYSPGQGGNTIYFGEGSWLTVV.

The rearrangement uses TRBV7-2 and TRBJ2-7, with D maybe TRBD2 (6 bases). Germline V gene sequence: CDR1 SGHTA, CDR2 FQGNSA. The CDR3 consists of 14 residues. The V end lost 0 bases, the J end lost 9 bases, and 15 bases lay between the germline ends. The CDR3 nucleotides are TGTGCCAGCAGCTTAGCAGGCAGGGAGGCGGGGCAGTACTTC. As protein: CASSLAGREAGQYF.

This clone has only a few counts. V gene TRBV7-9 combines with J gene TRBJ2-1, with D maybe TRBD2 (7 bases). This CDR3 is 14 amino acids long. Trimming took 5 bases from V and 2 from J, leaving 10 bases between them. CDR1 is SEHNR and CDR2 is FQNEAQ in the germline V gene (reference sequence). The CDR3 loop is CASSGGAAYNEQFF. The DNA for the CDR3 is TGTGCCAGCAGCGGGGGGGCCGCCTACAATGAGCAGTTCTTC.

The rearrangement links TRBV5-5 to TRBJ2-5; 8 positions agree with TRBD2. V lost 2 bases, J lost 5 bases, and 8 bases stayed unmatched. Per germline, CDR1 SGHKS and CDR2 YYEKEE (reference sequence). The CDR3 extends over 15 amino acids. The CDR3 sequence: CASSFPGTRSETQYF. The DNA of the CDR3 is TGTGCCAGCAGCTTCCCGGGGACTAGAAGTGAGACCCAGTACTTC.

The chain carries TRBV10-3 and TRBJ1-6; a possible D gene is TRBD1 (6 bases). The CDR3 length is 14 residues. The germline V and J ends were trimmed by 9 bases and 6 bases, with 15 bases remaining between them. Germline V gene sequence: CDR1 ENHRY, CDR2 SYGVKD. CDR3 region: CAIGPGGRNSPLHF. CDR3 in DNA: TGTGCCATAGGCCCCGGGGGGCGTAATTCACCCCTCCACTTT.

The genes are TRBV24-1 and TRBJ2-2; D is possibly TRBD2 (5 bases). V was pared by 4 bases and J by 4 bases, with 9 bases between. Germline CDR1 is KGHDR and CDR2 is SFDVKD. The CDR3 has 14 amino acids. CDR3 in DNA: TGTGCCACCAGTGACCCGGGGAGCACCGGGGAGCTGTTTTTT. It specifies CATSDPGSTGELFF.

V usage is TRBV19 and J usage is TRBJ1-2; 7 bases are a match to TRBD1. CDR1 and CDR2 from the germline V gene are LNHDA and SQIVND (reference sequence). Losses at the gene ends were 5 bases for V and 0 bases for J; bases not matched to a gene: 12. CDR3 length: 17 residues. CDR3 residues: CASSLLGGQLSNYGYTF. The CDR3 DNA sequence: TGTGCCAGTAGTTTGCTAGGGGGACAGCTATCTAACTATGGCTACACCTTC.

The V and J genes are TRBV24-1 and TRBJ2-1; D possibly corresponds to TRBD2 (7 bases). The germline V and J ends were trimmed by 3 bases and 6 bases, with 14 bases remaining between them. The germline V gene encodes CDR1 KGHDR and CDR2 SFDVKD. This CDR3 is built from 15 residues. The CDR3 reads CATSDPGGQGNEQFF. CDR3 nucleotide sequence: TGTGCCACCAGTGATCCCGGGGGGCAGGGCAATGAGCAGTTCTTC.

The chain links TRBV2 to TRBJ2-5; weak D call: TRBD2 (5 bases). Germline CDR1 reads SNHLY; CDR2 reads FYNNEI. The CDR3 has 14 amino acids. Trimming took 6 bases from V and 2 from J, leaving 13 bases between them. DNA for the CDR3: TGTGCCAGCAGCGGCCGGACTGTACAAGAGACCCAGTACTTC. Amino acids: CASSGRTVQETQYF.

This chain connects TRBV27 to TRBJ2-1; D remains ambiguous. CDR3 size: 15 residues. CDR1 and CDR2 (germline): MNHEY, SMNVEV (reference sequence). Trimming cost V 5 bases and J 7 bases, with 18 bases left between them. The CDR3 bases are TGTGCCAGCAGTCCGACCGGTCTGCTACAGAATGAGCAGTTCTTC. Protein sequence: CASSPTGLLQNEQFF.

The chain joins TRBV19 to TRBJ1-1, with D unclear. This CDR3 has 13 residues. The ends were cut back, 3 bases at V and 4 bases at J, with 9 bases in the middle. In germline, CDR1 is LNHDA, CDR2 SQIVND (reference sequence). CDR3 loop: CASSIAYGTEAFF. DNA of the CDR3: TGTGCCAGTAGTATCGCCTACGGCACTGAAGCTTTCTTT.

This rearrangement joins TRBV21-1 to TRBJ1-1; the D call of TRBD1 is as the table states it, not checked on the DNA. TRBV21-1 is described as a pseudogene. The CDR3 loop spans 13 amino acids. CDR3 coding DNA: TGTGCCAGCAGCAACGACAGGGGGCCCGAAGCTTTCTTT. It specifies CASSNDRGPEAFF.

In DNA form, the CDR3 reads TGTGCCATCAGTACGGACAGGGGAAATGAAGCTTTCTTT. Its protein product is CAISTDRGNEAFF. V usage is TRBV10-3 and J usage is TRBJ1-1; 9 bases are shared with TRBD1. Trimming took 5 bases from V and 7 from J; bases not matched to a gene: 5. This CDR3 is built from 13 residues. Per the germline V gene, CDR1 is ENHRY and CDR2 is SYGVKD.

The chain joins TRBV6-5 to TRBJ2-1; TRBD2 matches 8 bases. Germline V CDR1 and CDR2: MNHEY, SVGAGI. The CDR3 covers 15 residues. Unmatched junction bases numbered 4, after V lost 2 bases and J lost 4 bases. CDR3: CASSYPGGGYNEQFF. DNA for the CDR3: TGTGCCAGCAGTTACCCCGGGGGGGGGTACAATGAGCAGTTCTTC.

This chain joins TRBV6-5 and TRBJ1-2, with D maybe TRBD1 (6 bases). Trimming shortened V by 5 bases and J by 4 bases, and 8 bases separated the two germline ends. The CDR3 has 12 residues. CDR1 and CDR2 (germline): MNHEY, SVGAGI. The CDR3 DNA reads as TGTGCCAGCAGTACGACAGGCTATGGCTACACCTTC. The encoded protein is CASSTTGYGYTF.

The CDR3 sequence: CASSLMEDYGYTF. DNA for the CDR3: TGTGCCAGCAGTTTAATGGAGGACTATGGCTACACCTTC. The chain joins TRBV28 to TRBJ1-2, with D unresolved. Trimming removed 2 bases from V and 3 bases from J, with 7 bases in between. The CDR3 is 13 residues long. Germline V gene sequence: CDR1 MDHEN, CDR2 SYDVKM.

This chain uses TRBV15 with TRBJ2-7; D is unclear. CDR1 is LNHNV and CDR2 is YYDKDF in the germline V gene (reference sequence). V lost 4 bases, J lost 9 bases, and 19 bases lay in between. CDR3 length: 14 residues. The CDR3 here is CATSMQVPGRGQYF. DNA of the CDR3: TGTGCCACCAGCATGCAAGTTCCTGGTCGAGGGCAGTACTTC.

The genes are TRBV3-1 (or the pseudogene TRBV3-2) and TRBJ2-5; 7 nucleotides match TRBD2. The CDR3 sequence is 15 residues long. In germline, CDR1 is LGHDT, CDR2 YNNKEL (reference sequence). Trimming took 4 bases from V and 4 from J; bases not matched to a gene: 9. The CDR3: CASSPWGEGRETQYF. The DNA of the CDR3 is TGTGCCAGCAGCCCCTGGGGGGAGGGTAGAGAGACCCAGTACTTC.

J is TRBJ1-2 and V is TRBV19, with 7 bases identical to TRBD1. Germline-derived CDR1 and CDR2 are LNHDA and SQIVND (reference sequence). The CDR3 runs to 12 residues. Trimming took 10 bases from V and 3 from J; bases not matched to a gene: 5. The CDR3 reads CATRGLDYGYTF. The CDR3 DNA reads TGTGCCACTAGGGGGCTCGACTATGGCTACACCTTC.

The sample holds a few counts of this clone. This rearrangement joins TRBV10-3 to TRBJ2-2, with no clear D. Germline V CDR1 and CDR2: ENHRY, SYGVKD. The length of the CDR3 is 12 residues. Trimming cost V 7 bases and J 2 bases, with 5 bases left between them. The CDR3 nucleotides read TGTGCCATCAATCCAAACACCGGGGAGCTGTTTTTT. Translated, it gives CAINPNTGELFF.